One sample yielded the 22 T cell receptor beta chains listed below, sequenced in a study of blood T cell repertoires in COVID-19 (dated by TCRdb to 2018 to 2020). Preparation of the library involved the immunoSEQ multiplex PCR assay. TCRdb retrieved this table from immuneACCESS and kept in-frame rearrangements only. Not all clones are present; in checked studies, unresolved V genes account for under half, and no reason is known for the remainder. This sample holds about 280,000 clones; roughly 90% were observed only once. More than 1.5% of the sample goes to the ten largest clones. Sequenced: PBMCs or T cells enriched from blood (not recorded which). All receptors come from a woman between 55 and 75 years old who had recovered from COVID-19.

The chain employs TRBV30 and TRBJ1-4, with 7 bases fitting TRBD1. Looked up from germline, CDR1 is GTSNPN and CDR2 is SVGIG (reference sequence). The CDR3 is made up of 16 amino acids. V lost 4 bases to trimming and J lost 0 bases; unmatched junction nucleotides: 8. The CDR3: CAWTSWDSATNEKLFF. CDR3 sequence (DNA): TGTGCCTGGACAAGTTGGGACAGCGCAACTAATGAAAAACTGTTTTTT.

The chain couples TRBV5-1 to TRBJ1-1; D remains unclear. The V end was cut by 0 bases, the J end by 6 bases, with 9 bases between. Germline loops: CDR1 SGHRS, CDR2 YFSETQ. The CDR3 spans 13 residues. The CDR3 DNA sequence: TGCGCCAGCAGCTTGGAGGTGGGCGCTGAAGCTTTCTTT. Encoded protein: CASSLEVGAEAFF.

V and J are TRBV2 and TRBJ2-3, with TRBD2 matching 16 bases. CDR1 and CDR2 (germline): SNHLY, FYNNEI. The CDR3 extends over 18 amino acids. V was pared by 8 bases and J by 2 bases, with 10 bases of the junction left unmatched. CDR3 DNA sequence: TGTGCCAGCCGGGAAGGGACTAGCGGGAGGGCCGACACAGATACGCAGTATTTT. It is translated as CASREGTSGRADTDTQYF.

A note on this clone: This sample also contains other DNA sequences that code for the same CDR3. The rearrangement uses TRBV5-1 and TRBJ2-5; no clear D. Germline lookup yields CDR1 SGHRS and CDR2 YFSETQ. The CDR3 length is 12 residues. With 1 base removed from V and 1 base from J, the gap between germline ends came to 2 bases. Here the CDR3 reads CASSLLQETQYF. DNA of the CDR3: TGCGCCAGCAGCTTGCTCCAAGAGACCCAGTACTTC.

This chain uses TRBV6-1 with TRBJ2-2; possibly TRBD2 for D (6 bases). This CDR3 region has 16 residues. Germline loops: CDR1 MNHNS, CDR2 SASEGT. The V gene lost 2 bases and the J gene lost 7 bases, with 17 bases spanning the gap. The CDR3 loop is CASSERPGSGGGELFF. CDR3 nucleotide sequence: TGTGCCAGCAGTGAACGACCAGGGTCCGGGGGCGGGGAGCTGTTTTTT.

As concerns this clone: A junction boundary mismatches the germline segment, possibly from a read error. The chain combines TRBV6-1 with TRBJ1-5; D is perhaps TRBD1 (5 bases). This CDR3 has 14 residues. CDR1 and CDR2 from the germline V gene are MNHNS and SASEGT. This CDR3 is CASNEVDTYQPQHF. CDR3 DNA sequence: TGTGCCAGCAATGAAGTGGACACTTATCAGCCCCAGCATTTT.

The rearrangement joins TRBV5-4 to TRBJ2-2; 8 nucleotides agree with TRBD1. V trimming: 6 bases; J trimming: 3 bases; junction bases outside the gene matches: 7. CDR3 length: 15 residues. Germline V gene lookup returns CDR1 SGHNT and CDR2 YYREEE (reference sequence). This chain's CDR3 is CASTLTGVDTGELFF. For the CDR3, the DNA is TGTGCCAGCACCCTGACAGGGGTGGACACCGGGGAGCTGTTTTTT.

V usage is TRBV28 and J usage is TRBJ1-2; 8 bases fit TRBD1. CDR3 length: 13 residues. Germline lookup yields CDR1 MDHEN and CDR2 SYDVKM. V shed 10 bases, J shed 4 bases, and the junction held 8 bases outside the gene matches. CDR3 residues: CATRTGMSYGYTF. The CDR3 region has the DNA TGTGCCACCCGGACAGGGATGAGCTATGGCTACACCTTC.

This clone was recorded once. This CDR3 is CASLSVPGVGNEQFF. The DNA for the CDR3 is TGTGCCAGCCTCAGCGTTCCAGGGGTTGGCAATGAGCAGTTCTTC. The chain has TRBV2 and TRBJ2-1, with D maybe TRBD1 (6 bases). There are 15 residues in the CDR3. Germline assignment: CDR1 SNHLY and CDR2 FYNNEI. The ends were cut back, 8 bases at V and 6 bases at J, with 20 bases in the middle.

The chain combines TRBV29-1 with TRBJ2-1; possibly TRBD1 for D (6 bases). Trimming took off 6 bases at V and 4 bases at J, with 13 bases between the two ends. Germline CDR1 and CDR2: SQVTM and ANQGSEA. This CDR3 spans 13 amino acids. CDR3 loop: CSVQGQSYNEQFF. The CDR3 DNA reads as TGCAGCGTACAGGGTCAATCATACAATGAGCAGTTCTTC.

The V gene is TRBV2, the J gene TRBJ1-6; 7 bases agree with TRBD1. This CDR3 has 14 amino acids. V shed 10 bases, J shed 7 bases, and the junction held 10 bases outside the gene matches. Germline lookup yields CDR1 SNHLY and CDR2 FYNNEI. CDR3 sequence reads: CATGLQGRNSPLHF. Here the CDR3 DNA reads TGTGCCACTGGATTACAGGGGAGAAATTCACCCCTCCACTTT.

A note on this clone: In the same sample, other DNA sequences code for this CDR3. V usage is TRBV19 and J usage is TRBJ1-2; D possibly corresponds to TRBD1 (6 bases). Per germline, CDR1 LNHDA and CDR2 SQIVND (reference sequence). The CDR3 runs 13 residues. V lost 4 bases and J lost 2, with 8 bases in between. The CDR3 DNA is TGTGCCAGTAGTACCCAGGGGAACTATGGCTACACCTTC. It codes for CASSTQGNYGYTF.

The CDR3: CSASGGRPMNTEAFF. CDR3 in DNA: TGCAGTGCTAGTGGGGGGAGGCCAATGAACACTGAAGCTTTCTTT. The chain links TRBV20-1 to TRBJ1-1; perhaps TRBD1 as D (5 bases). The germline V gene has CDR1 DFQATT and CDR2 SNEGSKA (reference sequence). The CDR3 sequence is 15 residues long. With 3 bases removed from V and 0 bases from J, the gap between germline ends came to 14 bases.

The chain uses TRBV5-1 and TRBJ2-1; 7 nucleotides agree with TRBD1. Unmatched junction bases numbered 9, after V lost 0 bases and J lost 6 bases. Germline V CDR1 and CDR2: SGHRS, YFSETQ. The CDR3 covers 16 residues. DNA for the CDR3: TGCGCCAGCAGCTTGGGGTGGGACAGCGTCTCCAATGAGCAGTTCTTC. Protein product: CASSLGWDSVSNEQFF.

V and J are TRBV6-1 and TRBJ2-3, with D perhaps matching TRBD1 (6 bases). Germline V gives CDR1 MNHNS, CDR2 SASEGT. With 3 bases removed from V and 1 base from J, the gap between germline ends came to 17 bases. There are 17 residues in the CDR3. The CDR3 region is CASSDANRVSGTDTQYF. CDR3 in DNA: TGTGCCAGCAGTGACGCGAACAGGGTTTCGGGCACAGATACGCAGTATTTT.

The chain is built from TRBV18 and TRBJ2-2, with TRBD2 as a possible D gene (5 bases). The germline CDR1 and CDR2 sequences are KGHSH and LQKENI. Trimming stripped 3 bases from V and 5 bases from J, with 16 bases between. The CDR3 extends over 16 amino acids. The CDR3 protein is CASSPPGSRDTGELFF. Here the CDR3 DNA reads TGTGCCAGCTCACCCCCGGGTTCTCGGGATACCGGGGAGCTGTTTTTT.

This clone has only a few counts. DNA of the CDR3: TGCAGCGCGGACAGGGGGCATGGCTACACCTTC. The encoded protein is CSADRGHGYTF. V usage is TRBV29-1 and J usage is TRBJ1-2; 11 bases are a match to TRBD1. CDR1 is SQVTM and CDR2 is ANQGSEA in the germline V gene. V was pared by 7 bases and J by 6 bases, with 1 base of the junction left unmatched. The CDR3 length is 11 residues.

This chain links TRBV2 with TRBJ1-1; D is possibly TRBD1 (6 bases). CDR1 is SNHLY, CDR2 FYNNEI, per germline. CDR3 length: 14 residues. V was pared by 4 bases and J by 2 bases, with 11 bases between. The CDR3 protein is CASSAQGHNTEAFF. CDR3 DNA sequence: TGTGCCAGCAGTGCCCAGGGGCACAACACTGAAGCTTTCTTT.

The chain combines TRBV28 with TRBJ2-6, with 7 positions matching TRBD2. Germline V gene data show CDR1 as MDHEN and CDR2 as SYDVKM. J gave up 0 bases and V 7 bases, and 6 bases lay outside the gene matches. This CDR3 contains 16 residues. The CDR3 is CASTPGGSSGANVLTF. DNA for the CDR3: TGTGCCAGCACCCCCGGGGGGAGCTCTGGGGCCAACGTCCTGACTTTC. Filled out from reference TRBV28 and TRBJ2-6, the complete variable domain reads DVKVTQSSRYLVKRTGEKVFLECVQDMDHENMFWYRQDPGLGLRLIYFSYDVKMKEKGDIPEGYSVSREKKERFSLILESASTNQTSMYLCASTPGGSSGANVLTFGAGSRLTVL.

This clone was detected a few times. The chain links TRBV24-1 to TRBJ1-2; 12 nucleotides agree with TRBD1. The CDR3 totals 18 residues. The germline gives CDR1 KGHDR, CDR2 SFDVKD. V shed 6 bases, J shed 0 bases, and the junction held 10 bases outside the gene matches. Here the CDR3 reads CATSSAGTGGAANYGYTF. Here the CDR3 DNA reads TGTGCCACCAGTTCCGCCGGGACAGGGGGCGCAGCTAACTATGGCTACACCTTC.

The rearrangement links TRBV9 to TRBJ1-4; 7 bases map to TRBD1. The CDR3 extends over 16 amino acids. The germline CDR1 and CDR2 sequences are SGDLS and YYNGEE. V was clipped by 0 bases and J by 0 bases; unmatched bases: 2. CDR3 protein: CASSVAGTATNEKLFF. CDR3 DNA: TGTGCCAGCAGCGTAGCTGGGACAGCAACTAATGAAAAACTGTTTTTT. Complete variable domain (other parts from reference TRBV9 and TRBJ1-4): DSGVTQTPKHLITATGQRVTLRCSPRSGDLSVYWYQQSLDQGLQFLIQYYNGEERAKGNILERFSAQQFPDLHSELNLSSLELGDSALYFCASSVAGTATNEKLFFGSGTQLSVL.

V gene TRBV9 combines with J gene TRBJ2-2, with 10 bases matching TRBD2. Germline lookup yields CDR1 SGDLS and CDR2 YYNGEE. The CDR3 is 15 amino acids. V shed 1 base and J 6 bases; nucleotides not matched to a gene: 3. In DNA form, the CDR3 reads TGTGCCAGCAGCGTAATAGCGGGAGGCGCCGGGGAGCTGTTTTTT. It codes for CASSVIAGGAGELFF.